These 17 T cell receptor beta chains were all obtained from the same sample, sequenced in a study of OX40 agonist ivuxolimab in advanced cancers. The receptor library was made with the immunoSEQ multiplex PCR assay. This is the immuneACCESS table as TCRdb keeps it, with only in-frame sequences that have V and J called. A part of the clones is gone; compared with another copy, unresolved V genes explain less than half, and the rest is unexplained. The sample table shows about 67,000 clones, and under 90% are seen once. The ten largest clones add up to approximately 0.68% of the sample. The material was CD4+ or CD8+ T cells sorted from blood, obtained in a trial of the OX40 agonist ivuxolimab. These TCRs come from an adult with an advanced solid tumor such as melanoma, head and neck, liver or kidney cancer.

The table lists this clone with a count of one. V and J are TRBV6-6 and TRBJ1-1, with D unresolved. V gave up 5 bases and J gave up 0 bases, with 10 bases separating them. The CDR3 covers 14 residues. Germline CDR1 reads MNHNY; CDR2 reads SVGAGI (reference sequence). CDR3 coding DNA: TGTGCCAGCAGTCGACGGTCCATGAACACTGAAGCTTTCTTT. It encodes CASSRRSMNTEAFF.

The V gene is TRBV5-5, the J gene TRBJ1-1; a possible D gene is TRBD1 (5 bases). The CDR3 runs 12 residues. Trimming took 0 bases from V and 12 from J, leaving 12 bases between them. Looked up from germline, CDR1 is SGHKS and CDR2 is YYEKEE (reference sequence). The CDR3 loop reads CASSLGAGATFF. CDR3 DNA: TGTGCCAGCAGCTTGGGGGCCGGGGCAACTTTCTTT. Looking up the rest from reference TRBV5-5 and TRBJ1-1 gives the full variable domain: DAGVTQSPTHLIKTRGQQVTLRCSPISGHKSVSWYQQVLGQGPQFIFQYYEKEERGRGNFPDRFSARQFPNYSSELNVNALLLGDSALYLCASSLGAGATFFGQGTRLTVV.

The chain links TRBV5-1 to TRBJ2-7, with 8 bases matching TRBD1. This CDR3 region has 15 residues. From germline, CDR1 is SGHRS and CDR2 YFSETQ. The ends lost 3 bases at V and 3 bases at J; junction bases unmatched: 8. Written as DNA, the CDR3 is TGCGCCAGCAGCTCTTCGACAGGGGCTAACTACGAGCAGTACTTC. Its translation: CASSSSTGANYEQYF.

This chain uses TRBV7-2 with TRBJ1-2, with D possibly TRBD1 on 6 matching bases. This CDR3 spans 13 amino acids. Germline CDR1 SGHTA, CDR2 FQGNSA. V lost 5 bases and J lost 8, with 15 bases in between. The CDR3 bases are TGTGCCAGCAGCCGTTCGGGGGCAGGGGGCTACACCTTC. It encodes CASSRSGAGGYTF.

This chain links TRBV7-2 with TRBJ1-1; D is ambiguous. The CDR3 is 13 residues long. Per germline, CDR1 SGHTA and CDR2 FQGNSA. The V gene lost 8 bases and the J gene lost 3 bases, with 13 bases spanning the gap. CDR3 nucleotide sequence: TGTGCCAGCGCCTTTCGGTTGGACACTGAAGCTTTCTTT. It codes for CASAFRLDTEAFF.

This chain uses TRBV19 with TRBJ1-3; no clear D gene. The V gene's germline CDR1 is LNHDA and CDR2 SQIVND (reference sequence). V was trimmed by 7 bases and J by 0 bases, leaving 10 bases between them. The CDR3 loop spans 14 amino acids. The CDR3 DNA reads as TGTGCCAGTAAGAGGGAACCCTCTGGAAACACCATATATTTT. Protein product: CASKREPSGNTIYF.

The gene calls are TRBV14 and TRBJ1-2, with D hard to call. Germline assignment: CDR1 SGHDN and CDR2 FVKESK. V shed 1 base and J shed 3 bases, with 3 bases lying between them. This CDR3 contains 12 residues. CDR3 sequence: CASSQVDYGYTF. As DNA, the CDR3 is TGTGCCAGCAGCCAAGTAGACTATGGCTACACCTTC.

The chain combines TRBV5-4 with TRBJ2-1; D unresolved. Germline CDR1 and CDR2: SGHNT and YYREEE (reference sequence). This CDR3 has 13 residues. The V end lost 0 bases, the J end lost 5 bases, and 6 bases lay between the germline ends. The CDR3 DNA is TGTGCCAGCAGCTTGGGTAGCCACAATGAGCAGTTCTTC. Amino acids: CASSLGSHNEQFF.

This clone came up once. The rearrangement links TRBV19 to TRBJ1-2; D ambiguous. Trimming took 7 bases from V and 5 from J, leaving 14 bases between them. CDR1 and CDR2 from the germline V gene are LNHDA and SQIVND (reference sequence). The CDR3 is 13 residues long. Here the CDR3 reads CASKGRLGYGYTF. Here the CDR3 DNA reads TGTGCCAGTAAGGGCAGATTGGGGTATGGCTACACCTTC. Full variable domain (outside the CDR3, taken from reference TRBV19 and TRBJ1-2): DGGITQSPKYLFRKEGQNVTLSCEQNLNHDAMYWYRQDPGQGLRLIYYSQIVNDFQKGDIAEGYSVSREKKESFPLTVTSAQKNPTAFYLCASKGRLGYGYTFGSGTRLTVV.

Only one count was recorded for this clone. CDR3 DNA: TGTGCCAGCTCACCCCAACCGACAGGGGATGGCTACACCTTC. It specifies CASSPQPTGDGYTF. The rearrangement joins TRBV18 to TRBJ1-2; 8 bases agree with TRBD1. Germline V CDR1 and CDR2: KGHSH, LQKENI. This CDR3 is 14 amino acids long. The ends lost 3 bases at V and 6 bases at J; junction bases unmatched: 6.

The CDR3 here is CASSPLGASGRTDTQYF. The CDR3 nucleotides are TGTGCCAGCAGCCCTCTGGGGGCTAGCGGAAGAACAGATACGCAGTATTTT. This sequence joins TRBV7-9 and TRBJ2-3, with D possibly TRBD2 on 7 matching bases. Looked up from germline, CDR1 is SEHNR and CDR2 is FQNEAQ (reference sequence). Trimming cost V 5 bases and J 3 bases, with 21 bases left between them. This CDR3 is built from 17 residues.

The V call is TRBV2, the J call TRBJ2-5; no clear D gene. Germline CDR1 is SNHLY and CDR2 is FYNNEI. Trimming removed 4 bases at V and 1 base at J, with 10 bases between. The CDR3 loop spans 14 amino acids. Here the CDR3 reads CASSGRSFQETQYF. The CDR3, as DNA: TGTGCCAGCAGTGGACGGTCGTTCCAAGAGACCCAGTACTTC.

The chain couples TRBV7-2 to TRBJ1-2; D call uncertain. CDR3 length: 12 amino acids. With 8 bases removed from V and 1 base from J, the gap between germline ends came to 8 bases. CDR1 SGHTA and CDR2 FQGNSA come from the germline V gene. The CDR3 DNA reads TGTGCCAGCTCTCCTTTTAACTATGGCTACACCTTC. Its translation is CASSPFNYGYTF.

V and J are TRBV2 and TRBJ2-1; TRBD2 agrees at 7 bases. Germline V gives CDR1 SNHLY, CDR2 FYNNEI. V dropped 6 bases and J dropped 8; count of bases not matched to a gene: 4. The CDR3 runs to 12 residues. The CDR3 here is CASRVRGDEQFF. In DNA form, the CDR3 reads TGTGCCAGCAGGGTCCGGGGGGATGAGCAGTTCTTC.

This chain links TRBV6-5 with TRBJ1-1, with a weak D call TRBD1 (6 bases). Germline CDR1 is MNHEY and CDR2 is SVGAGI. The CDR3 has 13 residues. V was pared by 6 bases and J by 4 bases, with 12 bases between. The CDR3 loop reads CASRQGGSTEAFF. CDR3 DNA sequence: TGTGCCAGCAGACAGGGTGGGAGCACTGAAGCTTTCTTT.

The chain uses TRBV19 and TRBJ1-1, with TRBD1 identical over 8 bases. This CDR3 has 14 residues. V shed 5 bases and J 1 base; nucleotides not matched to a gene: 3. The germline V gene encodes CDR1 LNHDA and CDR2 SQIVND (reference sequence). As DNA, the CDR3 is TGTGCCAGTAGTGTACAGGGGGGGAACACTGAAGCTTTCTTT. Translated, it gives CASSVQGGNTEAFF.

The chain joins TRBV7-9 to TRBJ2-1; maybe TRBD2 (5 bases). CDR3 length: 14 amino acids. Germline CDR1 and CDR2: SEHNR and FQNEAQ (reference sequence). Between the trimmed V and J ends, which lost 1 base and 8 bases, there was a span of 12 bases. This CDR3 reads CASSLGSGMDEQFF. The CDR3 nucleotides are TGTGCCAGCAGCTTAGGGAGCGGCATGGATGAGCAGTTCTTC.